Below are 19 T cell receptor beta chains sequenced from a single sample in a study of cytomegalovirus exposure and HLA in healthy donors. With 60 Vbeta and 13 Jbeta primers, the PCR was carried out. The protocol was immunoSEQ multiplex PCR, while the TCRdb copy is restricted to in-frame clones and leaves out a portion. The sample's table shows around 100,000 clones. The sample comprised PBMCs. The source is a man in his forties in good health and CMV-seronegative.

CDR3 sequence (DNA): TGTGCCAGCAGCTATGCCCCGACAGGGCAAGAGACCCAGTACTTC. It codes for CASSYAPTGQETQYF. This chain links TRBV7-9 with TRBJ2-5; 7 bases are shared with TRBD1. The CDR3 sequence is 15 residues long. With 4 bases clipped from V and 2 bases from J, the junction kept 7 bases outside the gene matches. CDR1 SEHNR and CDR2 FQNEAQ come from the germline V gene (reference sequence).

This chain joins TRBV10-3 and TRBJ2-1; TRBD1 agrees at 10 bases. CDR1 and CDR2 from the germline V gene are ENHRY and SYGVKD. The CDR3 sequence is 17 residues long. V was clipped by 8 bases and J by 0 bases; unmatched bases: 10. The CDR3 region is CAISGTGATGSYNEQFF. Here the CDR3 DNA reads TGTGCCATCTCCGGGACAGGGGCGACGGGCTCCTACAATGAGCAGTTCTTC.

The CDR3 region has the DNA TGTGCCAGCAGTGAAGATCTAGCGGGAGTCGGCGAGCAGTACTTC. It translates to CASSEDLAGVGEQYF. V usage is TRBV2 and J usage is TRBJ2-7; 10 positions match TRBD2. Per germline, CDR1 SNHLY and CDR2 FYNNEI. CDR3 length: 15 amino acids. With 1 base clipped from V and 6 bases from J, the junction kept 6 bases outside the gene matches.

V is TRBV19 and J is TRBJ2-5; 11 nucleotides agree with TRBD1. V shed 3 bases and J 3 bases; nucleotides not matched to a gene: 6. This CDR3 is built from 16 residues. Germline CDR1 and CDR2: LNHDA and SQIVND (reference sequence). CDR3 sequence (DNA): TGTGCCAGTAGTATCGGGACAGGGGGGTTGGAAGAGACCCAGTACTTC. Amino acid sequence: CASSIGTGGLEETQYF.

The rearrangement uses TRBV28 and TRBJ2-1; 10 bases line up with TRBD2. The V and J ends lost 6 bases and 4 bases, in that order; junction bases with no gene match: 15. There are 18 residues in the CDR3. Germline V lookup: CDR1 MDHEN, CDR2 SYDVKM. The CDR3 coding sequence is TGTGCCAGCAGGACCCTTCTAGCGGGAGTCGGAAGTTACAATGAGCAGTTCTTC. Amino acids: CASRTLLAGVGSYNEQFF. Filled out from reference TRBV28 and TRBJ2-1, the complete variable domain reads DVKVTQSSRYLVKRTGEKVFLECVQDMDHENMFWYRQDPGLGLRLIYFSYDVKMKEKGDIPEGYSVSREKKERFSLILESASTNQTSMYLCASRTLLAGVGSYNEQFFGPGTRLTVL.

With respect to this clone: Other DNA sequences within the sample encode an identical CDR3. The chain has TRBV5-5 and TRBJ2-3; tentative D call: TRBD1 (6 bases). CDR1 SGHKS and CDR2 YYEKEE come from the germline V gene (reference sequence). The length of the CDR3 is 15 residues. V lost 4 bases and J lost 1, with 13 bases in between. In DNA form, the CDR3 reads TGTGCCAGCAGCCGTCAGGGGTGGCGCACAGATACGCAGTATTTT. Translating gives CASSRQGWRTDTQYF.

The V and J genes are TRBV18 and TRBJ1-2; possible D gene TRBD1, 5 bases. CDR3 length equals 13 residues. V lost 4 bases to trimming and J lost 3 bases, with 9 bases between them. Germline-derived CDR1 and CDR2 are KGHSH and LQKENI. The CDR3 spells CASSRGVDYGYTF. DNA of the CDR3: TGTGCCAGCTCACGGGGGGTCGACTATGGCTACACCTTC.

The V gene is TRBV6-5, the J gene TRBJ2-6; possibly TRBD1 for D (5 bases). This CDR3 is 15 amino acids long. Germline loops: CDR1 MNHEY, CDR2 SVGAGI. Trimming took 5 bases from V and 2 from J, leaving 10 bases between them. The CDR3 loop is CASSQGPTGANVLTF. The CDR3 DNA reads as TGTGCCAGCAGTCAGGGCCCGACTGGGGCCAACGTCCTGACTTTC.

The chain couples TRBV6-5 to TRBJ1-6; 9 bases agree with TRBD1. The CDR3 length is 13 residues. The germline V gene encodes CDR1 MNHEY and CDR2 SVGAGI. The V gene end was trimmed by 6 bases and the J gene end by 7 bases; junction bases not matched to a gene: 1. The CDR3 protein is CASRGTGNSPLHF. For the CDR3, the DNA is TGTGCCAGCAGGGGGACAGGGAATTCACCCCTCCACTTT.

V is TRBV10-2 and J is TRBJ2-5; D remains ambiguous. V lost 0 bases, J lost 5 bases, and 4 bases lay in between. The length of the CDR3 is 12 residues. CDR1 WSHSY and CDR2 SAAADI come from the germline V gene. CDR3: CASSESSETQYF. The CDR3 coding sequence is TGCGCCAGCAGTGAGTCCTCGGAGACCCAGTACTTC.

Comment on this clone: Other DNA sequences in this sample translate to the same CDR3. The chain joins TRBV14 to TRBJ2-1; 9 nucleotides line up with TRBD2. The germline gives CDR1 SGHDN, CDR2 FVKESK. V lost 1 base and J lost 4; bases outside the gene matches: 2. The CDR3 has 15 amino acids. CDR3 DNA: TGTGCCAGCAGCCAAGGACTAGCGGAATACAATGAGCAGTTCTTC. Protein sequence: CASSQGLAEYNEQFF.

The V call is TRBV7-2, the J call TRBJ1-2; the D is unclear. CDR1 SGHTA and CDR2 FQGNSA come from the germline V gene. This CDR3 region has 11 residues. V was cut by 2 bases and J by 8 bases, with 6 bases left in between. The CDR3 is CASSLFEGYTF. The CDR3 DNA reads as TGTGCCAGCAGCTTATTCGAGGGCTACACCTTC.

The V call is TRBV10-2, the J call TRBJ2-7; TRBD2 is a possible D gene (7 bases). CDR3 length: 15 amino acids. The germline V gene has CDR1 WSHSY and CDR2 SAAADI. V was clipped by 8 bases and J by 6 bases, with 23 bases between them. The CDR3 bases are TGCGCCAGCTGTGGGACATTTTCGACGGGGGGCGAGCAGTACTTC. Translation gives CASCGTFSTGGEQYF.

The chain's CDR3 is CASSLKSGGSTYEQYF. As DNA, the CDR3 is TGTGCCAGCAGTTTAAAGAGCGGGGGGTCAACCTACGAGCAGTACTTC. The chain carries TRBV27 and TRBJ2-7, with 9 bases identical to TRBD2. This CDR3 is built from 16 residues. Trimming at V came to 2 bases and at J to 2 bases, leaving 7 bases not matched to a gene. Germline V gene data show CDR1 as MNHEY and CDR2 as SMNVEV (reference sequence).

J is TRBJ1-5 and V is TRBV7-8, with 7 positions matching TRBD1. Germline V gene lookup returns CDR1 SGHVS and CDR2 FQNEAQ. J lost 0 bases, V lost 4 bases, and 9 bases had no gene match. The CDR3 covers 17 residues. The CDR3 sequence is CASSSEDRAYSNQPQHF. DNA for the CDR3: TGTGCCAGCAGCTCAGAAGACAGGGCCTATAGCAATCAGCCCCAGCATTTT.

This CDR3 is CASSPAGTGFYGYTF. The CDR3 DNA reads as TGTGCCAGCTCACCAGCCGGGACAGGATTTTATGGCTACACCTTC. The V and J genes are TRBV18 and TRBJ1-2; 8 nucleotides align to TRBD1. CDR3 length equals 15 residues. The germline V gene encodes CDR1 KGHSH and CDR2 LQKENI. Trimming removed 2 bases from V and 5 bases from J; junction bases left unmatched: 7.

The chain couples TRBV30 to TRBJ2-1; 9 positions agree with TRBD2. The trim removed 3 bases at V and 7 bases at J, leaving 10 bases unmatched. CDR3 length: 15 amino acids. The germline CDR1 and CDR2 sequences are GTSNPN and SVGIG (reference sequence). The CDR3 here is CAWSLIAGDRNEQFF. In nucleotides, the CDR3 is TGTGCCTGGAGCCTTATAGCGGGGGATAGGAATGAGCAGTTCTTC. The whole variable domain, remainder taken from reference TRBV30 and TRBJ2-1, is SQTIHQWPATLVQPVGSPLSLECTVEGTSNPNLYWYRQAAGRGLQLLFYSVGIGQISSEVPQNLSASRPQDRQFILSSKKLLLSDSGFYLCAWSLIAGDRNEQFFGPGTRLTVL.

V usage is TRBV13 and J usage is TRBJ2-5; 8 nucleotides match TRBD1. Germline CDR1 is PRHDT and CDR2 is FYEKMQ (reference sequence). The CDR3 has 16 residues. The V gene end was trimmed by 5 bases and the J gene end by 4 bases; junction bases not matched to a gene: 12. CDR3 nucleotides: TGTGCCAGCAGCCCAGACAGGGGCGTAGACACAGAGACCCAGTACTTC. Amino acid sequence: CASSPDRGVDTETQYF.

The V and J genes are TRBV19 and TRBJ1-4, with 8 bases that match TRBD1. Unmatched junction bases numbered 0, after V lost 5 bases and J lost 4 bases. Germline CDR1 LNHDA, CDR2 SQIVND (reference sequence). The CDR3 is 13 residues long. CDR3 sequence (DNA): TGTGCCAGTAGTGACAGGGGTAATGAAAAACTGTTTTTT. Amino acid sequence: CASSDRGNEKLFF.